The 7 T cell receptor beta chains listed next were all sequenced from one sample in a study of breast tumors, draining lymph nodes, adjacent tissues (dated by TCRdb to 2016 to 2017). The library was prepared using multiplex PCR. The run used an Illumina HiSeq 2000. TCRdb reanalyzed the raw reads on its own, using fastp at Q25 for trimming and MiXCR for clone calling, and kept in-frame beta chains. Identical CDR3 protein sequences are pooled into one entry, listed with their most common genes and DNA. This sample comprises roughly 19,000 distinct CDR3 sequences, around 50% of them detected only once. Roughly 8% of the sample lies in the top ten. The sequenced sample consisted of breast tumor tissue. These receptors all come from a female donor with breast cancer. Some clones in this sample may be carry-over from other donors' samples.

The rearrangement joins TRBV9 to TRBJ2-5; the match to TRBD2 covers 12 bases. Trimming at V came to 4 bases and at J to 2 bases, leaving 9 bases not matched to a gene. CDR3 length equals 17 residues. The germline V gene encodes CDR1 SGDLS and CDR2 YYNGEE. The CDR3 DNA reads as TGTGCCAGCAGCCCGGGACTAGCGGGCCTTAGGCAAGAGACCCAGTACTTC. Residues: CASSPGLAGLRQETQYF.

The rearrangement joins TRBV10-3 to TRBJ2-1, with TRBD2 identical over 13 bases. The CDR3 has 14 amino acids. Germline V lookup: CDR1 ENHRY, CDR2 SYGVKD. With V trimmed by 5 bases and J by 9 bases, 4 bases remained unmatched. The DNA for the CDR3 is TGTGCCATCAGTACCGGGACTAGCGGGACTGAGCAGTTCTTC. It codes for CAISTGTSGTEQFF.

By sample share, this clonotype is medium-sized. The gene calls are TRBV20-1 and TRBJ2-7, with D unclear. The CDR3 length is 12 residues. CDR1 is DFQATT, CDR2 SNEGSKA, per germline (reference sequence). Between the trimmed V and J ends, which lost 6 bases and 7 bases, there was a span of 16 bases. The DNA of the CDR3 is TGCAGTGCCATTTGGAAGGTGGGGGAGCAGTACTTC. The encoded protein is CSAIWKVGEQYF.

This clonotype has a count of ten or more. Germline is not matched at one junction end, which may reflect a read error. The chain recombines TRBV7-7 with TRBJ2-5, with TRBD1 identical over 7 bases. The CDR3 sequence is 14 residues long. Germline V gene data show CDR1 as SSHAT and CDR2 as FNYEAQ (reference sequence). CDR3 DNA: TGTGCTAGCAGCTTAGGGGGACAGCAAGAGACCCAGTACTTC. Translating gives CASSLGGQQETQYF.

The rearrangement links TRBV25-1 to TRBJ2-1; TRBD2 aligns across 9 bases. Germline V gene lookup returns CDR1 MGHDK and CDR2 SYGVNS. This CDR3 contains 15 residues. V dropped 5 bases and J dropped 0; count of bases not matched to a gene: 2. The CDR3 DNA is TGTGCCAGCAGTCTTAGCGGGAGCTCCTACAATGAGCAGTTCTTC. Protein: CASSLSGSSYNEQFF.

By share, this clonotype ranks as medium-sized. V is TRBV12-3 or TRBV12-4 and J is TRBJ1-4; D might be TRBD1 (5 bases). CDR3 size: 14 residues. The ends were cut back, 9 bases at V and 7 bases at J, with 18 bases in the middle. The CDR3 nucleotides are TGTGCCAGTAATCAGGGCTCATTCAGTGAAAAACTGTTTTTT. This translates into CASNQGSFSEKLFF.

In its sample, this clonotype is medium-sized. The chain uses TRBV4-1 and TRBJ1-2; D remains unclear. Germline V lookup: CDR1 MGHRA, CDR2 YSYEKL. The CDR3 extends over 14 amino acids. V was trimmed by 0 bases and J by 8 bases, leaving 13 bases between them. DNA of the CDR3: TGCGCCAGCAGCCAAGATGCCACTCGGTACGGCTACACCTTC. Translation gives CASSQDATRYGYTF.